Included here is one TCR beta chain sequence, with context. It lacks a known antigen. No per-base quality is available; no much larger clone lies one base away. The sample belongs to a study of CD8 T cells in Susac syndrome (dated by TCRdb to about 2019). Regarding the complete study: The study used repertoire sequencing to test whether antigen drove CD8+ T cell activation and differentiation in Susac syndrome. CD8+ T cell repertoire clonality was compared between approximately 12 healthy donors, some 14 Susac syndrome patients and 15 or so multiple sclerosis patients.

The germline V gene (reference sequence) yields DFQATT for CDR1 and SNEGSKA for CDR2. V lost 3 bases and J lost 0 bases; the stretch between them is 12 bases long. CDR3 length: 15 amino acids, cysteine to phenylalanine. Only the CDR3 part of the read is kept: 45 bases, read in frame from the first base. Peripheral blood CD8+ and CD4+ T cells from healthy donors, Susac syndrome patients and multiple sclerosis patients were profiled by high-throughput TCR beta sequencing. Treatment-naive patients with stable or active relapsing-remitting disease fulfilling revised McDonald criteria were used as multiple sclerosis controls. CD8+ TEMRA cells were enriched by FACS, while bulk CD8+ and CD4+ T cells were purified by magnetic negative isolation. Blood was collected in EDTA tubes and processed within 24 hours, with PBMCs isolated through density gradient centrifugation. PBMCs intended for TCR sequencing were cryopreserved in liquid nitrogen and thawed later in a water bath at 37 degrees C. Purity of sorted or isolated CD4+, CD8+ and CD8+ TEMRA cells was at least 90%.

The full study reports these points: The TCR sequencing and HLA analysis was acknowledged to have included a relatively small number of individuals.

RNA was extracted with the RNeasy kit and about 0.5 to 1 ug was reverse transcribed using random hexamers. The immunoSEQ multiplex PCR assay, which covers 54 Vbeta and 13 Jbeta segments, was used to amplify TCR beta CDR3 regions. Bias from PCR amplification was corrected by using a synthetic template baseline for primer optimization and for computational correction. Processing in the source paper ran as follows. Reads were annotated to V, D and J genes according to IMGT and were analyzed with immunoSEQ Analyzer, with only productive sequences retained. Clonality was calculated as one minus the Shannon entropy normalized by log2 of the number of productive unique sequences. For each patient and control, public and private clones were evaluated among the 100 most prevalent clones. A clone was defined as Susac-specific if it was absent from the healthy and MS cohorts, from over 1,000 published viral clones and from other ImmuneACCESS disease sequences. TCRdb trimmed the raw reads at Q25, called clones with MiXCR and kept productive beta chains. Rows matching on CDR3 protein sequence are summarized as one entry with the most common DNA and genes. For this entry, the V and J calls and clone size follow TCRdb and not the study's own pipeline. The sample table contains roughly 400,000 distinct CDR3 sequences; only one count was recorded for 85% to 90% of them. Of the sample, more than 0.09% falls within the top ten clones.

The sequence derives from a human donor with multiple sclerosis. Sequencing was performed on CD8+ T cells from PBMCs. The chain is encoded by TRBV20-1 joined to TRBJ2-1, with an unclear D gene assignment. The sequenced DNA: TGCAGTGCTAGCGACCCAGACCACTCCTACAATGAGCAGTTCTTC. Its protein is CSASDPDHSYNEQFF.